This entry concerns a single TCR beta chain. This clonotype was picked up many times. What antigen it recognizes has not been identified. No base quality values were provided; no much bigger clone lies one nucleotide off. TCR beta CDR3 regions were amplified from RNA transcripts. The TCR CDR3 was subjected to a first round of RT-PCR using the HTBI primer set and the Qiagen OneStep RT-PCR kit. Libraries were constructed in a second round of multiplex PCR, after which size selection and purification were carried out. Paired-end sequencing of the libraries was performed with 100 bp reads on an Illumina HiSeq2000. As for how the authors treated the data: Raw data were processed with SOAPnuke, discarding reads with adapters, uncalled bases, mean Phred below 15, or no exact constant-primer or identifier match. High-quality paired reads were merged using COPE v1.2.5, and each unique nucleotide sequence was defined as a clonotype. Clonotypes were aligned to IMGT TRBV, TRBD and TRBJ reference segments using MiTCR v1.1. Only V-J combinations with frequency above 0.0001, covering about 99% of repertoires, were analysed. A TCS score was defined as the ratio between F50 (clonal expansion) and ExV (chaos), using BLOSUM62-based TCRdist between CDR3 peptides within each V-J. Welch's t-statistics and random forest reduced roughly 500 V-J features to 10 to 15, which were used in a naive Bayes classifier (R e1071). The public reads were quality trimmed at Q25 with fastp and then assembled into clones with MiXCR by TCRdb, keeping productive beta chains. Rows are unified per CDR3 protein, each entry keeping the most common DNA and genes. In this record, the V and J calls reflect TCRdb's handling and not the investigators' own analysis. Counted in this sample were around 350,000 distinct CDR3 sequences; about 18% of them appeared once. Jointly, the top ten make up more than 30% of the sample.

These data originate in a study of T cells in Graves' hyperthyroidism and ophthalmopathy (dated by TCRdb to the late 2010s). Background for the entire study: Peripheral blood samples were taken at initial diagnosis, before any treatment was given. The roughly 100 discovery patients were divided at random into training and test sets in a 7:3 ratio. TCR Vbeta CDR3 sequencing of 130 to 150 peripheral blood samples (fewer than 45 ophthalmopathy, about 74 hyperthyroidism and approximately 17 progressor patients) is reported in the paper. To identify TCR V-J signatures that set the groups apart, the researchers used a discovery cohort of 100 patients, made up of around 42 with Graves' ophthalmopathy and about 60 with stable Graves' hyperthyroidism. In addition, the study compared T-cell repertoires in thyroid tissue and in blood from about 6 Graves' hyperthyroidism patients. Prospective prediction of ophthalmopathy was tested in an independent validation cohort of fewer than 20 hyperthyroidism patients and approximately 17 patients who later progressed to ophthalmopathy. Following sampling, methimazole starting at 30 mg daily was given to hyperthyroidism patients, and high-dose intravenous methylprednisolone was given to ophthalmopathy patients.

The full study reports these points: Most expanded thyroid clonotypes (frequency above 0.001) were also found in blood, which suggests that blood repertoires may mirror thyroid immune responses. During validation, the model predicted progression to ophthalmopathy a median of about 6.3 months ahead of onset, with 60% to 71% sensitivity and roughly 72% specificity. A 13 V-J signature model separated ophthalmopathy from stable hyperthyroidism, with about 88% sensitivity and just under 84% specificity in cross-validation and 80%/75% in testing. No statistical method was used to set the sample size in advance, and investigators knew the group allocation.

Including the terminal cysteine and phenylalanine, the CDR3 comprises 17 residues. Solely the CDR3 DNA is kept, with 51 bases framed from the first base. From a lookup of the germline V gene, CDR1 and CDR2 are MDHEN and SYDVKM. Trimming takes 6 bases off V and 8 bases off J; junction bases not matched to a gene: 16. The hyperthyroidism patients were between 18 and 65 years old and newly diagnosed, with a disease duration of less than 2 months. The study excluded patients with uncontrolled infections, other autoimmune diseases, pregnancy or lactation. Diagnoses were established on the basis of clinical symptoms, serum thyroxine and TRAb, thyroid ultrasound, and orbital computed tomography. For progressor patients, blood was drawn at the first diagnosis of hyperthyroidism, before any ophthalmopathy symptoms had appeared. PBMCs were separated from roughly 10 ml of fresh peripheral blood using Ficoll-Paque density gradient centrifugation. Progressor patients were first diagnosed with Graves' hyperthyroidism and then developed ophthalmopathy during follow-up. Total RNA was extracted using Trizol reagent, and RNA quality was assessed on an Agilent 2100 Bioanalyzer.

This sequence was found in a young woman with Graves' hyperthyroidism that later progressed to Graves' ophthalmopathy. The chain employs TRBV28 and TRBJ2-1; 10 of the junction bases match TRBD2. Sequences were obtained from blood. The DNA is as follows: TGTGCCAGCAGCCCTCTCCTCTCTAGCGGGAGCCGCCATGAGCAGTTCTTC. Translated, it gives CASSPLLSSGSRHEQFF. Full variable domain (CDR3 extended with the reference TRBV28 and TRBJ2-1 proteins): DVKVTQSSRYLVKRTGEKVFLECVQDMDHENMFWYRQDPGLGLRLIYFSYDVKMKEKGDIPEGYSVSREKKERFSLILESASTNQTSMYLCASSPLLSSGSRHEQFFGPGTRLTVL.